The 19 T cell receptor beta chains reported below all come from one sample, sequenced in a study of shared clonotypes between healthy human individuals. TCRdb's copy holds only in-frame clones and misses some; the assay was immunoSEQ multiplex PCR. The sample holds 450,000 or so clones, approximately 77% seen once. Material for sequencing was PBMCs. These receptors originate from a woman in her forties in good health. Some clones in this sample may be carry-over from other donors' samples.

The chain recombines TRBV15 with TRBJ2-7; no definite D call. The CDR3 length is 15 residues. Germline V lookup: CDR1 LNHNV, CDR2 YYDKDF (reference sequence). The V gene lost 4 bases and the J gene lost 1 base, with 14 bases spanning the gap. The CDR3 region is CATSMNGGSSYEQYF. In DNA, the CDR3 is TGTGCCACCAGCATGAACGGCGGCAGTTCCTACGAGCAGTACTTC.

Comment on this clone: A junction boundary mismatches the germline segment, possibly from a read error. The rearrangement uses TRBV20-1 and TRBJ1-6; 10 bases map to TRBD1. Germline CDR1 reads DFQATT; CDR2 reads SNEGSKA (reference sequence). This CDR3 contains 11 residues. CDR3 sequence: CSARDRDRGTF. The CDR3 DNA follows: TGCAGTGCTAGAGATAGGGACAGGGGTACCTTT.

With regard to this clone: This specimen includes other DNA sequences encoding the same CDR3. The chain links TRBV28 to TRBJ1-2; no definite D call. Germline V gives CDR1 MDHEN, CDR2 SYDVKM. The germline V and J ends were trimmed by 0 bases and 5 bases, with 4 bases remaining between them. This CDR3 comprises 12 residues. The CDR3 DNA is TGTGCCAGCAGTTTATGGGGATATGGCTACACCTTC. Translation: CASSLWGYGYTF.

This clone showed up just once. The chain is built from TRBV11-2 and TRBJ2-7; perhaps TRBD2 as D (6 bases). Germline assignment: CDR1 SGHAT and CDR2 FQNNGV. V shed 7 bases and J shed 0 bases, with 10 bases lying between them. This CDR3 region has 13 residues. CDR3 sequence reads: CASKAGSSYEQYF. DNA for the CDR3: TGTGCCAGCAAGGCCGGGAGCTCCTACGAGCAGTACTTC.

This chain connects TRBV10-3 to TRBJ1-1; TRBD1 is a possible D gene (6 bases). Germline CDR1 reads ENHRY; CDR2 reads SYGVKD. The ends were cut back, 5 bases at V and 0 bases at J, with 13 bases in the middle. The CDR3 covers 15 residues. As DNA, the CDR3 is TGTGCCATCAGTTTAGAAGGACAGATGAACACTGAAGCTTTCTTT. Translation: CAISLEGQMNTEAFF.

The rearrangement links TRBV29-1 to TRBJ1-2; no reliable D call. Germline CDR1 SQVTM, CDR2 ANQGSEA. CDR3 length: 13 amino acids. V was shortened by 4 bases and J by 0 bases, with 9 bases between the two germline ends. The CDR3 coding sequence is TGCAGCGTTGTTCCACCAGCTAACTATGGCTACACCTTC. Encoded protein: CSVVPPANYGYTF.

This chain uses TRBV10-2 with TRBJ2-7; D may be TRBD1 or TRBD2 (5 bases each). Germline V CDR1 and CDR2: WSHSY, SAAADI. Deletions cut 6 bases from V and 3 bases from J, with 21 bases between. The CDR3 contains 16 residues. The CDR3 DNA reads TGCGCCAGCAGCCTGCCGGGACCCCCAGAGAGCTACGAGCAGTACTTC. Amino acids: CASSLPGPPESYEQYF.

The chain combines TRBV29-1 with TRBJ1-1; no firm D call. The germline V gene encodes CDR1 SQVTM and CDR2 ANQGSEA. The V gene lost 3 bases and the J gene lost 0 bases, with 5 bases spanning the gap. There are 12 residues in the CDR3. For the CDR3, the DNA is TGCAGCGTTGAGGCGATGAACACTGAAGCTTTCTTT. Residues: CSVEAMNTEAFF.

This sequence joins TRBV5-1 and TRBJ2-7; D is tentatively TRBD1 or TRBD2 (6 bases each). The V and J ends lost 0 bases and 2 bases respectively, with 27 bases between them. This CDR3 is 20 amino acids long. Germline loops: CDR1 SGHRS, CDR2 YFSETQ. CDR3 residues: CASSLAYSGTHRKGAYEQYF. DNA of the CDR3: TGCGCCAGCAGCTTGGCCTATAGTGGGACTCATCGTAAGGGGGCCTACGAGCAGTACTTC.

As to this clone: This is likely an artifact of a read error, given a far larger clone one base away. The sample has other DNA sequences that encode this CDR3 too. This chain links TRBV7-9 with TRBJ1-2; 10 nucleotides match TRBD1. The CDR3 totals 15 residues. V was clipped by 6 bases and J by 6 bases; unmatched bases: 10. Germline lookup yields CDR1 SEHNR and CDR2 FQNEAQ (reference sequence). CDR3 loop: CASSPGQGRRHGYTF. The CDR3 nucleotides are TGTGCCAGCAGTCCGGGACAGGGGCGCCGCCATGGCTACACCTTC.

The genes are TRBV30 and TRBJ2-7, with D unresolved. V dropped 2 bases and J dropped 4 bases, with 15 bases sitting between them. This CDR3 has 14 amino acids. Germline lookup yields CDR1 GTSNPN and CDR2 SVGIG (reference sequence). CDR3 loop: CAWSIGRAGYEQYF. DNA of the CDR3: TGTGCCTGGAGTATCGGGCGAGCTGGGTACGAGCAGTACTTC.

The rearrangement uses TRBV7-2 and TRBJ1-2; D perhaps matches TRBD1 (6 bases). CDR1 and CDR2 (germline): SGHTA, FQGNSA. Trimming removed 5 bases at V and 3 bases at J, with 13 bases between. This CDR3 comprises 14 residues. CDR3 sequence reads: CASSQGSSYYGYTF. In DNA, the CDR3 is TGTGCCAGCAGCCAGGGGTCCAGCTACTATGGCTACACCTTC.

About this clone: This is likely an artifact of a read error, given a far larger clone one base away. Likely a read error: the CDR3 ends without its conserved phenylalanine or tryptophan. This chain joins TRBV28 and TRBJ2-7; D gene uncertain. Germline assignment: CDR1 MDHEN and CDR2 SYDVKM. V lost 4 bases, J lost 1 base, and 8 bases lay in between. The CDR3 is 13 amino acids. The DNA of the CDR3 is TGTGCCAGCAGTTACCCCAATTCCTACGAGCAGTACTCC. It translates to CASSYPNSYEQYS.

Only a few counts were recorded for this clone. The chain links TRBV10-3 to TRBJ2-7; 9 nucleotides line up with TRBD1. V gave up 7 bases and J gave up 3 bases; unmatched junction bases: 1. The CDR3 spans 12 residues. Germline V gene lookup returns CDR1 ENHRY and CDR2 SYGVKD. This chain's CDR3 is CAIMGQGYEQYF. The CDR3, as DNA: TGTGCCATCATGGGACAGGGCTACGAGCAGTACTTC.

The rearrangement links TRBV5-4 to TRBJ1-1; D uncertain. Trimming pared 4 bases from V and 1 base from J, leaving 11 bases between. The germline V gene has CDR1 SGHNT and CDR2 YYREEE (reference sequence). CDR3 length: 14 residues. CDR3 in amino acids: CASSHPTRNTEAFF. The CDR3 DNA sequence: TGTGCCAGCAGCCACCCGACAAGGAACACTGAAGCTTTCTTT.

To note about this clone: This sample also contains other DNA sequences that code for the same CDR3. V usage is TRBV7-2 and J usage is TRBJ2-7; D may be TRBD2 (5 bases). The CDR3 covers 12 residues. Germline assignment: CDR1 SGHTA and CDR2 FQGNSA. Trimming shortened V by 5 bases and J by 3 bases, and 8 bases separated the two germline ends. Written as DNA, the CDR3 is TGTGCCAGCAGCCCACTAGGCTACGAGCAGTACTTC. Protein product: CASSPLGYEQYF.

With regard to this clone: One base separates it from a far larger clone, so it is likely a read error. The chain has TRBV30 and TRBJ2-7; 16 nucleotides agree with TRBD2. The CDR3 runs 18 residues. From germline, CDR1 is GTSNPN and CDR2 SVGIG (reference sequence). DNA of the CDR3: TGTGCCTGGAGTAAGCCGGGACTAGCGGGAGGGTCCTCCTACGGGCAGTACTTC. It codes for CAWSKPGLAGGSSYGQYF.

The chain's CDR3 is CASRLIAGENGELFF. In DNA, the CDR3 is TGTGCCAGCAGGTTAATAGCGGGAGAAAACGGGGAGCTGTTTTTT. This chain connects TRBV2 to TRBJ2-2; 9 bases are a match to TRBD2. This CDR3 region has 15 residues. The germline gives CDR1 SNHLY, CDR2 FYNNEI. Trimming cost V 6 bases and J 7 bases; bases outside gene matches: 9.

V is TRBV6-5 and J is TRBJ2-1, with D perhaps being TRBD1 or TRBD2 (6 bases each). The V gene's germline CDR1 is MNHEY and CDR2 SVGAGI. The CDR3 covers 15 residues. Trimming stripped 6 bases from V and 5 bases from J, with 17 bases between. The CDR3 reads CASSPTRGGHNEQFF. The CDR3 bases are TGTGCCAGCAGCCCGACTAGAGGGGGGCACAATGAGCAGTTCTTC.